This TCR beta chain was found in a study of shared clonotypes between healthy human individuals. TCRdb keeps only in-frame clones here, not all; method: immunoSEQ multiplex PCR. This table has 2,100,000 or so clones, approximately 96% appearing once. Caucasian adults residing in Nashville, Tennessee made up all the donors. The germline CDR1 and CDR2 sequences are SGHKS and YYEKEE (reference sequence). The CDR3 runs to 16 residues. The V gene lost 4 bases and the J gene lost 0 bases, with 16 bases spanning the gap. The TCR originated in a man younger than 35 in good health. This chain links TRBV5-5 with TRBJ1-2, with D tentatively TRBD1 (5 bases). The source material was naive CD4+ T cells sorted from blood. Described subset: CD45RA+ positively selected. CDR3 amino acids: CASSPSTGPTNYGYTF. Here the CDR3 DNA reads TGTGCCAGCAGCCCAAGTACGGGGCCTACTAACTATGGCTACACCTTC.